Shown below are 14 T cell receptor beta chains from a single sample sequenced in a study of low-dose radiotherapy and immunotherapy resistance in tumors. Time point denoted: after trial treatment. Treatment reported: LDRT plus nivolumab, ipilimumab, low-dose cyclophosphamide and aspirin (RACIN trial). TRAV- and TRBV-specific primers primed first-strand cDNA, covering alpha and beta chains. TCR amplification ran roughly 20 PCR cycles using constant-region and V-primer adapter primers. Each CDR3 protein is one row after TCRdb ran MiXCR on the reads. The sample lists 35,000 to 50,000 distinct CDR3 sequences, around 21% seen once, with 8% to 9.5% in the top ten. The input for sequencing was PBMCs, taken after low-dose radiotherapy plus immunotherapy. Receptors were obtained from a female donor with ovarian cancer.

This clonotype was observed many times. The CDR3 bases are TGTGCCAGCAGCCCCCGGGGAGGGTCAACCGGGGAGCTGTTTTTT. Protein sequence: CASSPRGGSTGELFF. J is TRBJ2-2 and V is TRBV9; the match to TRBD2 covers 7 bases. Per the germline V gene, CDR1 is SGDLS and CDR2 is YYNGEE. CDR3 length equals 15 residues. With 4 bases clipped from V and 5 bases from J, the junction kept 8 bases outside the gene matches.

V is TRBV4-2 and J is TRBJ2-4; TRBD2 matches at 7 bases. The CDR3 sequence is 16 residues long. J was trimmed by 0 bases and V by 1 base; bases with no gene match: 3. Germline CDR1 is LGHNA and CDR2 is YNFKEQ. Here the CDR3 reads CASSQAGGLAKNIQYF. The CDR3 nucleotides are TGTGCCAGCAGCCAAGCCGGGGGGTTAGCCAAAAACATTCAGTACTTC.

This clonotype has ten or more counts. This chain connects TRBV29-1 to TRBJ2-2; 8 nucleotides agree with TRBD1. The CDR3 is made up of 14 amino acids. The germline CDR1 and CDR2 sequences are SQVTM and ANQGSEA. V lost 4 bases, J lost 4 bases, and 5 bases stayed unmatched. The CDR3: CSVVAGTGTGELFF. In DNA, the CDR3 is TGCAGCGTTGTTGCCGGGACAGGCACCGGGGAGCTGTTTTTT.

On this clonotype itself: With only one base between it and a far larger clone, this is likely a read error. The chain joins TRBV19 to TRBJ2-3; TRBD1 matches at 7 bases. The V and J ends lost 4 bases and 14 bases, in that order; junction bases with no gene match: 21. The CDR3 length is 16 residues. Germline V gene lookup returns CDR1 LNHDA and CDR2 SQIVND (reference sequence). The CDR3 loop reads CASSRGGQSPAGELYF. The CDR3 DNA reads TGTGCCAGTAGTAGAGGGGGACAGTCTCCGGCCGGGGAGCTGTATTTT.

This clonotype was counted many times. The chain has TRBV7-8 and TRBJ1-5, with TRBD1 matching 8 bases. Germline V gene data show CDR1 as SGHVS and CDR2 as FQNEAQ. V dropped 7 bases and J dropped 6; count of bases not matched to a gene: 11. The CDR3 covers 15 residues. CDR3 in amino acids: CASTLVAGGGQPQHF. As DNA, the CDR3 is TGTGCCAGCACCCTAGTGGCAGGGGGCGGTCAGCCCCAGCATTTT.

The CDR3 DNA follows: TGTGCCAGCAGCTTAGTCAGGGTAGCGGGACAAAATGAGCAGTTCTTC. Translation gives CASSLVRVAGQNEQFF. The chain carries TRBV7-1 and TRBJ2-1, with 8 bases fitting TRBD2. TRBV7-1 is an open reading frame, and its role is uncertain. The CDR3 contains 16 residues. The V gene end was trimmed by 4 bases and the J gene end by 7 bases; junction bases not matched to a gene: 12.

This clonotype was seen a single time. This may come from a read error, since a much larger clone is one base off. The chain joins TRBV3-1 to TRBJ2-7, with D hard to call. Trimming shortened V by 3 bases and J by 2 bases, and 14 bases separated the two germline ends. The CDR3 is 15 amino acids. Looked up from germline, CDR1 is LGHDT and CDR2 is YNNKEL (reference sequence). CDR3: CASSQALLETYEQYF. The CDR3 DNA reads TGTGCCAGCAGCCAGGCCCTCTTAGAGACCTACGAGCAGTACTTC.

This clonotype showed up just a few times. J is TRBJ2-1 and V is TRBV7-9; TRBD2 aligns across 13 bases. From germline, CDR1 is SEHNR and CDR2 FQNEAQ (reference sequence). With 8 bases clipped from V and 9 bases from J, the junction kept 7 bases outside the gene matches. The CDR3 has 14 residues. Here the CDR3 DNA reads TGTGCCAGCCAGGGGACTAGCGGGATGGGTGAGCAGTTCTTC. As protein: CASQGTSGMGEQFF.

This clonotype was picked up many times. The chain links TRBV7-6 to TRBJ2-2, with 7 nucleotides matching TRBD2. There are 16 residues in the CDR3. Germline CDR1 and CDR2: SGHVS and FNYEAQ. Trimming took 5 bases from V and 4 from J; bases not matched to a gene: 10. CDR3 loop: CASSPAGLLLTGELFF. CDR3 in DNA: TGTGCCAGCAGCCCTGCGGGACTACTACTCACCGGGGAGCTGTTTTTT. Complete variable domain (other parts from reference TRBV7-6 and TRBJ2-2): GAGVSQSPRYKVTKRGQDVALRCDPISGHVSLYWYRQALGQGPEFLTYFNYEAQQDKSGLPNDRFSAERPEGSISTLTIQRTEQRDSAMYRCASSPAGLLLTGELFFGEGSRLTVL.

This clonotype has more than one count but fewer than ten. This chain links TRBV3-1 with TRBJ2-3; 8 positions match TRBD2. This CDR3 is built from 14 residues. V shed 4 bases and J 5 bases; nucleotides not matched to a gene: 5. Per germline, CDR1 LGHDT and CDR2 YNNKEL (reference sequence). The DNA for the CDR3 is TGTGCCAGCAGCCTAGCGGGGTGGGGAGATACGCAGTATTTT. It translates to CASSLAGWGDTQYF.

This clonotype came up many times. The rearrangement links TRBV12-3 or TRBV12-4 to TRBJ1-1, with a tentative D call TRBD1 (5 bases). CDR3 length: 16 residues. V was pared by 6 bases and J by 1 base, with 18 bases between. CDR3 protein: CASSLRPYQGNTEAFF. CDR3 DNA sequence: TGTGCCAGCAGCCTAAGGCCTTACCAGGGGAACACTGAAGCTTTCTTT.

This clonotype has at least ten counts. The chain carries TRBV20-1 and TRBJ1-2; D possibly corresponds to TRBD1 (5 bases). V lost 3 bases, J lost 8 bases, and 19 bases lay in between. The CDR3 is 14 amino acids. Germline V CDR1 and CDR2: DFQATT, SNEGSKA (reference sequence). This CDR3 reads CSASPGTAMRGYTF. Written as DNA, the CDR3 is TGCAGTGCTAGCCCCGGGACGGCGATGAGAGGCTACACCTTC.

In this sample, this clonotype turned up many times. The J gene is TRBJ1-5, the V gene TRBV4-1; 9 bases fit TRBD1. The CDR3 runs 17 residues. Germline CDR1 is MGHRA and CDR2 is YSYEKL. The junction had 12 bases not matched to a gene; V was cut back by 3 bases and J by 6 bases. In DNA, the CDR3 is TGCGCCAGCAGCCACCTTTTGGGACAGGGAAATCGTCAGCCCCAGCATTTT. The encoded protein is CASSHLLGQGNRQPQHF.

This clonotype has at least ten counts. This rearrangement joins TRBV20-1 to TRBJ2-6, with D tentatively TRBD1 (7 bases). V lost 5 bases and J 0 bases, leaving 20 bases between the germline ends. CDR1 is DFQATT and CDR2 is SNEGSKA in the germline V gene (reference sequence). This CDR3 is 18 amino acids long. The DNA for the CDR3 is TGCAGTGCTCCAATAGGAGGGACAGTTATCTCTGGGGCCAACGTCCTGACTTTC. Its protein product is CSAPIGGTVISGANVLTF.